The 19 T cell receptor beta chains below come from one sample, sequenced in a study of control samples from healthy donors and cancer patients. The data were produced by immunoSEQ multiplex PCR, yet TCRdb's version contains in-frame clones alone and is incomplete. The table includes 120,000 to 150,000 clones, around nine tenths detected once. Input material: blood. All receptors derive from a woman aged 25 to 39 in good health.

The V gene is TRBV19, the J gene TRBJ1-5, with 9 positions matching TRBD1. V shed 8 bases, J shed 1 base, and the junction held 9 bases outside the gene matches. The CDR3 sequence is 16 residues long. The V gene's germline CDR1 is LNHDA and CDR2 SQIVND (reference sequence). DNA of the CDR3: TGTGCCAGTCGCTCCGGGACAGGGTGGAGCAATCAGCCCCAGCATTTT. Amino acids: CASRSGTGWSNQPQHF.

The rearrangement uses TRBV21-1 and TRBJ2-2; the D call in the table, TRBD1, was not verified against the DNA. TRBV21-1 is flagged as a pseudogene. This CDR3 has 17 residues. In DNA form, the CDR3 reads TGTGCCAGCACTCTACAGGAGAGATCGCCCTTCACCGGGGAGCTGTTTTTT. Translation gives CASTLQERSPFTGELFF.

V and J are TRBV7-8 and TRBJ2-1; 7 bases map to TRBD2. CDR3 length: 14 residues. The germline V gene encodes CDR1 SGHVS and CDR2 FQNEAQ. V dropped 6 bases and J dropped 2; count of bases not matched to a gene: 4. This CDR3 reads CASSPLATYNEQFF. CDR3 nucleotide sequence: TGTGCCAGCAGTCCACTAGCGACCTACAATGAGCAGTTCTTC.

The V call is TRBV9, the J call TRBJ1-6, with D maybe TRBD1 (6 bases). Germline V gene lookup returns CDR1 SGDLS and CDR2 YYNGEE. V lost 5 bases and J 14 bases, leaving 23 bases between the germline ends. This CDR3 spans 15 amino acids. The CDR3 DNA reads TGTGCCAGCAGAGAGGGTACAGGGTTATTCGGGTCCCTCCACTTT. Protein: CASREGTGLFGSLHF.

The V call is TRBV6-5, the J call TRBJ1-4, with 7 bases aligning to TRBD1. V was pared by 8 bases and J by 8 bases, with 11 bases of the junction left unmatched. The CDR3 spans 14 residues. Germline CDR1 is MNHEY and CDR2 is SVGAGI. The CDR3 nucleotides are TGTGCCAGCGGCCACAGGGGTGGGAGGGAAAAACTGTTTTTT. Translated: CASGHRGGREKLFF.

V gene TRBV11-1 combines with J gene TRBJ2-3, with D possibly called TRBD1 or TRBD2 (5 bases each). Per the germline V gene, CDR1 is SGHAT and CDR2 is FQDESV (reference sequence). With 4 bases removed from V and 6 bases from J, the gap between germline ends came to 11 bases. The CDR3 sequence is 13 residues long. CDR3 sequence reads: CASSSDGTDTQYF. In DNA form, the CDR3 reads TGTGCCAGCAGCTCCGACGGGACGGATACGCAGTATTTT.

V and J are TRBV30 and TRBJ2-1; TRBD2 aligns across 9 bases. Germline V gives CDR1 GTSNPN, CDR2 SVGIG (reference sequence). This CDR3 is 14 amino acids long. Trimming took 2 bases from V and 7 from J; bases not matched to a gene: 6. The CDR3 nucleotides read TGTGCCTGGAGTAAGGGACTAGCTGGGAATGAGCAGTTCTTC. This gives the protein CAWSKGLAGNEQFF.

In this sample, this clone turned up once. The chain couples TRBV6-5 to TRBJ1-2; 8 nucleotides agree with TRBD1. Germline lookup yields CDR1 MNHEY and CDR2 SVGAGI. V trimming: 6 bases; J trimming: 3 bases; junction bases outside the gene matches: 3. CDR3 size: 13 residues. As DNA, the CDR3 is TGTGCCAGCAGCTTGGACAGGGACTATGGCTACACCTTC. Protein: CASSLDRDYGYTF.

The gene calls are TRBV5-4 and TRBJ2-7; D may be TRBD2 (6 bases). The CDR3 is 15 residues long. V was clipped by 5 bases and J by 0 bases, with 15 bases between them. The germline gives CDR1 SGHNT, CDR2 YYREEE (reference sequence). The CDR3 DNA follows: TGTGCCAGCAGTTCAGCGGGCAGGAGCTCCTACGAGCAGTACTTC. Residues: CASSSAGRSSYEQYF.

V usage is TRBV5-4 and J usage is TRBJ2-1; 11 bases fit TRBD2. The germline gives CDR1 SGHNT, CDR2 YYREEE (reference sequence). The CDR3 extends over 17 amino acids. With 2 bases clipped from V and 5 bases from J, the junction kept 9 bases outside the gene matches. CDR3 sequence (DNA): TGTGCCAGCAGCTTAGGTAGCGGGAGGGCGTCGAACAATGAGCAGTTCTTC. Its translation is CASSLGSGRASNNEQFF.

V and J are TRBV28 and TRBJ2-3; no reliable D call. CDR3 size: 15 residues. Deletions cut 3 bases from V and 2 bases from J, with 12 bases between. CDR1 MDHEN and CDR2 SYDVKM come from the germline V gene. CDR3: CASSFRGEITDTQYF. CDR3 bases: TGTGCCAGCAGTTTCCGCGGCGAAATCACAGATACGCAGTATTTT.

CDR3 bases: TGTGCCAGCAGTGATCAACAGGGAACTAATGAAAAACTGTTTTTT. Its translation is CASSDQQGTNEKLFF. The chain is built from TRBV6-1 and TRBJ1-4; D may be TRBD1 (6 bases). This CDR3 is 15 amino acids long. Trimming took off 3 bases at V and 1 base at J, with 9 bases between the two ends. CDR1 is MNHNS and CDR2 is SASEGT in the germline V gene.

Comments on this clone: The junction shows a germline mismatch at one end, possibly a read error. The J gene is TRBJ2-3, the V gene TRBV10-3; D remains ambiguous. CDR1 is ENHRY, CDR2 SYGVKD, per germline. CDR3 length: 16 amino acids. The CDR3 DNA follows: TGTGCCATCAGCCCCCAAACCGACTCAGATCACAGATACGCAGTATTT. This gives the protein CAISPQTDSDHRYAVF.

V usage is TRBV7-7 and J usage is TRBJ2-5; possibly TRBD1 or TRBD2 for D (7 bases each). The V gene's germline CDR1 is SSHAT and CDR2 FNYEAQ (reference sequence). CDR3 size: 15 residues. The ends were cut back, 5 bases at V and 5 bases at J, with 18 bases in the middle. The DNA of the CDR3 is TGTGCCAGCAGCCTGGGGGGGACAGTAGTGGAGACCCAGTACTTC. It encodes CASSLGGTVVETQYF. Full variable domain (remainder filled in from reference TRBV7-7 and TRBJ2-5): GAGVSQSPRYKVTKRGQDVTLRCDPISSHATLYWYQQALGQGPEFLTYFNYEAQPDKSGLPSDRFSAERPEGSISTLTIQRTEQRDSAMYRCASSLGGTVVETQYFGPGTRLLVL.

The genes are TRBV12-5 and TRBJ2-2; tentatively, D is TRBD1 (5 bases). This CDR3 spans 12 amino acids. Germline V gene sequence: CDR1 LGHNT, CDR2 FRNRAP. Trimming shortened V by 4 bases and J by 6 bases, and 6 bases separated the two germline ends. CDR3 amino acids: CASGWGPGELFF. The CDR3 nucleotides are TGTGCTAGTGGTTGGGGCCCCGGGGAGCTGTTTTTT.

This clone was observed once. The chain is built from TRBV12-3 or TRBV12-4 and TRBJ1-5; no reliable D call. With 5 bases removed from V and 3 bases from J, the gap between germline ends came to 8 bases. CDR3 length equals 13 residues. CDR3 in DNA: TGTGCCAGCAGTACGGGGTTCAATCAGCCCCAGCATTTT. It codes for CASSTGFNQPQHF.

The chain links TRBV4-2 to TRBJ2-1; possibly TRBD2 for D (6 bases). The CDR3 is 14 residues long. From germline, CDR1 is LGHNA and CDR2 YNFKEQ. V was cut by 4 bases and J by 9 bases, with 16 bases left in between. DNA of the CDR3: TGTGCCAGCAGCCTACAGCCCATTAGCGGTGAGCAGTTCTTC. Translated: CASSLQPISGEQFF.

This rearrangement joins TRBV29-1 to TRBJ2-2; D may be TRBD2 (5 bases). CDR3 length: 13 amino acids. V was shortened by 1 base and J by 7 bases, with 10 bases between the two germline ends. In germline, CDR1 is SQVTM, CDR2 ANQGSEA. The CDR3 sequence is CSVEVRGSGELFF. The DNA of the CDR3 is TGCAGCGTTGAAGTCAGAGGGAGCGGGGAGCTGTTTTTT.

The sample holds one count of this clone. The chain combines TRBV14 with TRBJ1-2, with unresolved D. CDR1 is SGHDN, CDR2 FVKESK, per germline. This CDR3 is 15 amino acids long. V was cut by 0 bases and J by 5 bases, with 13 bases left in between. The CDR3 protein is CASSQDKGGRYGYTF. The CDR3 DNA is TGTGCCAGCAGCCAAGACAAGGGCGGGAGGTATGGCTACACCTTC.